The rows below give T cell receptor beta chains drawn from one sample of a study of shared clonotypes between healthy human individuals. The protocol was immunoSEQ multiplex PCR, while the TCRdb copy is restricted to in-frame clones and leaves out a portion. The data show 950,000 to 1,300,000 clones, with around 75% seen just once and roughly 1.5% held by the top ten. The sequencing sample was made of memory CD4+ T cells sorted from blood. The receptors were gathered from a man younger than 35 in good health. Both conserved end residues are part of each CDR3. D genes are given only for firm matches. Clone size is stated in some rows and not others, as once, few, many or a class when expanded.

d_call: NA
j_call: TRBJ2-7
v_call: TRBV14
clone_size: NA
cdr3_aa: CASSQDRMYEQYF
cdr3_nt: TGTGCCAGCAGCCAAGATCGTATGTACGAGCAGTACTTC

d_call: NA
j_call: TRBJ2-7
v_call: TRBV11-3
clone_size: NA
cdr3_aa: CASSLGPWGSGNEDFYEQYF
cdr3_nt: TGTGCCAGCAGCCTGGGGCCGTGGGGCTCGGGCAATGAAGATTTTTACGAGCAGTACTTC

d_call: NA
j_call: TRBJ2-7
v_call: TRBV9
clone_size: NA
cdr3_aa: CASSVAGSGYEQYF
cdr3_nt: TGTGCCAGCAGCGTAGCGGGGTCCGGGTACGAGCAGTACTTC

d_call: TRBD2
j_call: TRBJ2-3
v_call: TRBV2
clone_size: NA
cdr3_aa: CASLGLAGGGDTQYF
cdr3_nt: TGTGCCAGCTTGGGACTAGCGGGAGGAGGAGATACGCAGTATTTT

d_call: TRBD2
j_call: TRBJ2-2
v_call: TRBV4-3
clone_size: NA
cdr3_aa: CASSQDLSAGVPGELFF
cdr3_nt: TGCGCCAGCAGCCAAGATCTCTCAGCGGGGGTGCCCGGGGAGCTGTTTTTT

d_call: NA
j_call: TRBJ1-1
v_call: TRBV7-9
clone_size: few
cdr3_aa: CAAHNEAFF
cdr3_nt: TGTGCCGCTCACAACGAAGCTTTCTTT

d_call: NA
j_call: TRBJ1-6
v_call: TRBV7-8
clone_size: NA
cdr3_aa: CATRGVQAAVPLHF
cdr3_nt: TGTGCCACTCGAGGGGTACAGGCTGCGGTCCCCCTCCACTTT

d_call: NA
j_call: TRBJ2-5
v_call: TRBV30
clone_size: NA
cdr3_aa: CAWNEKETQYF
cdr3_nt: TGTGCCTGGAACGAGAAAGAGACCCAGTACTTC

d_call: TRBD1
j_call: TRBJ2-7
v_call: TRBV15
clone_size: NA
cdr3_aa: CATSPDRGKSYEQYF
cdr3_nt: TGTGCCACCAGTCCCGACAGGGGCAAATCCTACGAGCAGTACTTC

d_call: NA
j_call: TRBJ1-1
v_call: TRBV5-1
clone_size: NA
cdr3_aa: CASSYTANTEAFF
cdr3_nt: TGCGCCAGCAGCTATACAGCCAACACTGAAGCTTTCTTT

d_call: NA
j_call: TRBJ2-7
v_call: TRBV6-5
clone_size: few
cdr3_aa: CASSYSSYRSSYEQYF
cdr3_nt: TGTGCCAGCAGTTACTCGTCATACAGAAGCTCCTACGAGCAGTACTTC

d_call: NA
j_call: TRBJ2-7
v_call: TRBV30
clone_size: NA
cdr3_aa: CAWSVPAPFYEQYF
cdr3_nt: TGTGCCTGGAGTGTACCGGCGCCCTTCTACGAGCAGTACTTC

d_call: NA
j_call: TRBJ2-7
v_call: TRBV6-6
clone_size: NA
cdr3_aa: CASSYRQYEQYF
cdr3_nt: TGTGCCAGCAGTTACCGACAGTACGAGCAGTACTTC

d_call: NA
j_call: TRBJ1-5
v_call: TRBV29-1
clone_size: NA
cdr3_aa: CSVSGQSKGPQHF
cdr3_nt: TGCAGCGTCTCAGGACAGTCGAAGGGGCCCCAGCATTTT

d_call: TRBD1
j_call: TRBJ1-6
v_call: TRBV4-1
clone_size: few
cdr3_aa: CASSLRLQGAGNSPLHF
cdr3_nt: TGCGCCAGCAGCCTCAGATTACAGGGGGCGGGGAATTCACCCCTCCACTTT

d_call: TRBD2
j_call: TRBJ2-5
v_call: TRBV28
clone_size: NA
cdr3_aa: CASSWDLAGPTQYF
cdr3_nt: TGTGCCAGCAGTTGGGACCTAGCGGGACCCACCCAGTACTTC

d_call: NA
j_call: TRBJ1-6
v_call: TRBV7-3
clone_size: NA
cdr3_aa: CASSLVPGGNSPLHF
cdr3_nt: TGTGCCAGCAGCTTAGTTCCCGGGGGGAATTCACCCCTCCACTTT

d_call: NA
j_call: TRBJ1-1
v_call: TRBV25-1
clone_size: NA
cdr3_aa: CASSGPVRNTEAFF
cdr3_nt: TGTGCCAGCAGTGGGCCGGTCCGGAACACTGAAGCTTTCTTT

d_call: NA
j_call: TRBJ1-3
v_call: TRBV25-1
clone_size: NA
cdr3_aa: CASRGLGSSGNTIYF
cdr3_nt: TGTGCCAGCAGGGGATTAGGGAGCTCTGGAAACACCATATATTTT

d_call: NA
j_call: TRBJ1-3
v_call: TRBV9
clone_size: NA
cdr3_aa: CASSPPGSSSGNTIYF
cdr3_nt: TGTGCCAGCAGCCCCCCAGGGTCAAGCTCTGGAAACACCATATATTTT

d_call: NA
j_call: TRBJ2-5
v_call: TRBV5-1
clone_size: NA
cdr3_aa: CASSAQPRSGQETQYF
cdr3_nt: TGCGCCAGCAGCGCCCAGCCCCGAAGCGGGCAAGAGACCCAGTACTTC

d_call: NA
j_call: TRBJ1-3
v_call: TRBV7-2
clone_size: NA
cdr3_aa: CASSWVEGSGNTIYF
cdr3_nt: TGTGCCAGCAGCTGGGTCGAGGGCTCTGGAAACACCATATATTTT

d_call: NA
j_call: TRBJ1-3
v_call: TRBV4-2
clone_size: NA
cdr3_aa: CASSPSGSPSSGNTIYF
cdr3_nt: TGTGCCAGCTCTCCATCGGGGAGCCCCAGCTCTGGAAACACCATATATTTT